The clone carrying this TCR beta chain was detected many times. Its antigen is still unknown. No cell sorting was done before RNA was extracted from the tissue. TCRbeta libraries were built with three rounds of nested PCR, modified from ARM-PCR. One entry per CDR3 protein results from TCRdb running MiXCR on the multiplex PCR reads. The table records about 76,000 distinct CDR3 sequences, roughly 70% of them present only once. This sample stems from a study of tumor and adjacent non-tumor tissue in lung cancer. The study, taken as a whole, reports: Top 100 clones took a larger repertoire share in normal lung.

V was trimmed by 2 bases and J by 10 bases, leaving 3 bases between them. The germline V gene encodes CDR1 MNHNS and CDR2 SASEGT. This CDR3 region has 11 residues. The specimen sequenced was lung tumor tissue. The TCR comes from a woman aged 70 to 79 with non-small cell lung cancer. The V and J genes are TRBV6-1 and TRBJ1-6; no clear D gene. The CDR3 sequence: CASSETSPLHF. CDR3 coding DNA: TGTGCCAGCAGTGAAACGTCACCCCTCCACTTT.